Listed below are T cell receptor beta chains from one sample, sequenced in a study of cytomegalovirus exposure and HLA in healthy donors. Sequenced by immunoSEQ multiplex PCR; TCRdb stores in-frame clones only, minus some. This repertoire shows about 240,000 clones, around four fifths found once; its top ten account for about 0.45%. The source material was PBMCs. These receptors were taken from a boy aged 10-17 years in good health and CMV-seronegative. Both conserved end residues are part of each CDR3. A D gene is named only where the DNA matches it firmly.

>NA|TRBV19|TRBJ1-5
CASTDGRGGSNQPQHF
TGTGCCAGTACCGATGGTCGGGGGGGTAGCAATCAGCCCCAGCATTTT
>NA|TRBV6-5|TRBJ1-1
CASSLRQVPNTEAFF
TGTGCCAGCAGTCTTCGACAGGTGCCTAACACTGAAGCTTTCTTT
>TRBD2|TRBV5-5|TRBJ2-7
CASTLRAGFAYEQYF
TGTGCCAGCACCCTTAGAGCGGGGTTCGCCTACGAGCAGTACTTC
>TRBD1|TRBV10-3|TRBJ1-5
CATGTGRGQPQHF
TGTGCCACAGGGACAGGTCGCGGTCAGCCCCAGCATTTT
>NA|TRBV2|TRBJ1-1
CASSVLRGKTEAFF
TGTGCCAGCAGTGTTTTACGGGGGAAGACTGAAGCTTTCTTT
>TRBD2|TRBV5-4|TRBJ2-7
CASSNRGGRVDEQYF
TGTGCCAGCAGCAATCGGGGGGGGAGGGTAGATGAGCAGTACTTC
>NA|TRBV5-1|TRBJ1-1
CASSLGAPRGTEAFF
TGCGCCAGCAGCTTGGGAGCCCCTCGGGGCACTGAAGCTTTCTTT
>NA|TRBV7-9|TRBJ1-1
CSSSLGLLEAFF
TGTTCCAGCAGCCTGGGCCTCCTTGAAGCTTTCTTT
>NA|TRBV1|TRBJ1-5
CTSSQDKRWGRNQPQHF
TGCACCAGCAGCCAAGATAAGCGGTGGGGGCGCAATCAGCCCCAGCATTTT
>TRBD1|TRBV5-6|TRBJ1-4
CASSQTGTNEKLFF
TGTGCCAGCAGTCAGACAGGGACTAATGAAAAACTGTTTTTT